Shown below are 27 T cell receptor beta chains from a single sample sequenced in a study. A single record per CDR3 protein comes from TCRdb applying MiXCR to the 5' RACE reads. The top ten hold more than 10% of the sample, which has 1,500 to 2,000 distinct CDR3 sequences, approximately 8% seen once. Sequencing was performed on central memory T cells from blood PBMCs. The subset: central memory CD4+ T cells. The receptors were sampled from a female donor with HIV.

The V and J genes are TRBV30 and TRBJ1-1; TRBD1 might be the D (5 bases). Trimming removed 4 bases at V and 6 bases at J, with 15 bases between. Per the germline V gene, CDR1 is GTSNPN and CDR2 is SVGIG (reference sequence). The CDR3 extends over 13 amino acids. In DNA, the CDR3 is TGTGCCTGGACGCGGGACCCAGGCGCTGAAGCTTTCTTT. Translating it yields CAWTRDPGAEAFF.

The gene calls are TRBV10-3 and TRBJ2-1; TRBD1 agrees at 12 bases. CDR3 length: 14 amino acids. The trim removed 5 bases at V and 6 bases at J, leaving 2 bases unmatched. CDR1 and CDR2 (germline): ENHRY, SYGVKD. CDR3 sequence: CAISPGQGANEQFF. CDR3 DNA: TGTGCCATCAGTCCGGGACAGGGGGCCAATGAGCAGTTCTTC.

The chain couples TRBV12-3 or TRBV12-4 to TRBJ2-3; no firm D call. The CDR3 is 15 residues long. V lost 6 bases, J lost 2 bases, and 15 bases lay in between. The CDR3 here is CASSIDGGSTDTQYF. The CDR3 DNA sequence: TGTGCCAGCAGCATCGACGGCGGCTCCACAGATACGCAGTATTTT.

This clonotype turned up a few times. The chain has TRBV4-3 and TRBJ1-2; D remains unclear. Germline values: CDR1 LGHNA, CDR2 YSLEER. The V and J ends lost 2 bases and 4 bases respectively, with 11 bases between them. There are 14 residues in the CDR3. The CDR3 DNA is TGCGCCAGCAGCCAATCCCAGAGAGTCTATGGCTACACCTTC. Protein sequence: CASSQSQRVYGYTF.

By share, this clonotype counts as large (0.1 to 1%). The chain joins TRBV15 to TRBJ1-1; D ambiguous. The CDR3 has 13 residues. The V end lost 0 bases, the J end lost 8 bases, and 10 bases lay between the germline ends. Germline assignment: CDR1 LNHNV and CDR2 YYDKDF (reference sequence). The chain's CDR3 is CATSRERVGEAFF. The CDR3 region has the DNA TGTGCCACCAGCAGAGAGCGGGTGGGGGAAGCTTTCTTT.

The V and J genes are TRBV6-4 and TRBJ2-1; D call uncertain. Trimming cost V 8 bases and J 9 bases, with 14 bases left between them. The CDR3 sequence is 12 residues long. Germline V gene data show CDR1 as MRHNA and CDR2 as SNTAGT. CDR3 in DNA: TGTGCCAGCTCTGATTACAGTGGTGAGCAGTTCTTC. Its translation: CASSDYSGEQFF.

This clonotype was observed a few times. The genes are TRBV30 and TRBJ1-2; a weak D match, TRBD1 (5 bases). The germline V gene has CDR1 GTSNPN and CDR2 SVGIG (reference sequence). With 3 bases removed from V and 8 bases from J, the gap between germline ends came to 22 bases. The CDR3 is made up of 15 amino acids. The CDR3 region is CAWRTPPGTASGYTF. CDR3 DNA sequence: TGTGCCTGGAGGACCCCACCGGGGACGGCGAGCGGCTACACCTTC.

This clonotype was recorded a few times. The V and J genes are TRBV9 and TRBJ1-4; no reliable D call. This CDR3 spans 12 amino acids. Trimming took 4 bases from V and 10 from J, leaving 11 bases between them. The germline gives CDR1 SGDLS, CDR2 YYNGEE. The CDR3 here is CASSFSTGKLFF. For the CDR3, the DNA is TGTGCCAGCAGCTTTTCGACGGGAAAACTGTTTTTT.

In its sample, this clonotype ranks as large. V and J are TRBV5-1 and TRBJ2-5, with unresolved D. The germline V gene encodes CDR1 SGHRS and CDR2 YFSETQ. Trimming pared 0 bases from V and 5 bases from J, leaving 8 bases between. The CDR3 runs 13 residues. CDR3: CASSLGLSETQYF. In DNA, the CDR3 is TGCGCCAGCAGCTTGGGGCTTTCGGAGACCCAGTACTTC. Full variable domain (rest looked up from reference TRBV5-1 and TRBJ2-5): KAGVTQTPRYLIKTRGQQVTLSCSPISGHRSVSWYQQTPGQGLQFLFEYFSETQRNKGNFPGRFSGRQFSNSRSEMNVSTLELGDSALYLCASSLGLSETQYFGPGTRLLVL.

The chain recombines TRBV15 with TRBJ1-1; tentative D call: TRBD1 (6 bases). The CDR3 contains 13 residues. CDR1 LNHNV and CDR2 YYDKDF come from the germline V gene (reference sequence). With 3 bases removed from V and 1 base from J, the gap between germline ends came to 6 bases. CDR3 loop: CATSRDRNTEAFF. CDR3 nucleotide sequence: TGTGCCACCAGCAGGGACAGGAACACTGAAGCTTTCTTT.

In this sample, this clonotype turned up a few times. V and J are TRBV7-6 and TRBJ1-1; possible D gene TRBD1, 5 bases. Trimming shortened V by 4 bases and J by 4 bases, and 16 bases separated the two germline ends. CDR3 size: 15 residues. CDR1 and CDR2 from the germline V gene are SGHVS and FNYEAQ. Written as DNA, the CDR3 is TGTGCCAGCAGCTCGACTCCTGCGGGGGGCACTGAAGCTTTCTTT. As protein: CASSSTPAGGTEAFF.

The chain has TRBV7-6 and TRBJ1-1; D remains unclear. CDR1 and CDR2 from the germline V gene are SGHVS and FNYEAQ. V lost 1 base and J 2 bases, leaving 5 bases between the germline ends. This CDR3 has 13 amino acids. The CDR3 DNA reads TGTGCCAGCAGCTTAGAGGCAAACACTGAAGCTTTCTTT. It specifies CASSLEANTEAFF.

This clonotype is labeled medium-sized (0.01 to 0.1%). The chain is built from TRBV6-5 and TRBJ2-7; D uncertain. The CDR3 runs 14 residues. From germline, CDR1 is MNHEY and CDR2 SVGAGI. V was shortened by 0 bases and J by 0 bases, with 6 bases between the two germline ends. In nucleotides, the CDR3 is TGTGCCAGCAGTTACTCGCCCAGCTCCTACGAGCAGTACGTC. It codes for CASSYSPSSYEQYV.

This clonotype counts as medium-sized (0.01 to 0.1%). This chain joins TRBV7-9 and TRBJ1-2, with 8 bases fitting TRBD1. V was pared by 7 bases and J by 2 bases, with 6 bases of the junction left unmatched. The CDR3 is 14 residues long. Germline-derived CDR1 and CDR2 are SEHNR and FQNEAQ (reference sequence). The CDR3 nucleotides are TGTGCCAGCACGCCGGACAGGGAGAACTATGGCTACACCTTC. This codes for CASTPDRENYGYTF.

By proportion, this clonotype is large (0.1 to 1%). This chain connects TRBV15 to TRBJ1-1; D ambiguous. The CDR3 has 14 residues. From germline, CDR1 is LNHNV and CDR2 YYDKDF (reference sequence). V was pared by 8 bases and J by 5 bases, with 18 bases between. In DNA form, the CDR3 reads TGTGCCACCTCTCTTACAGAGGGAGGGACTGAAGCTTTCTTT. This codes for CATSLTEGGTEAFF.

The chain couples TRBV4-3 to TRBJ1-1, with no clear D. This CDR3 is 15 amino acids long. Between the trimmed V and J ends, which lost 1 base and 6 bases, there was a span of 15 bases. The germline V gene encodes CDR1 LGHNA and CDR2 YSLEER. Here the CDR3 DNA reads TGCGCCAGCAGCCAAGCTATAGTCTCGGGGTCTGAAGCTTTCTTT. It translates to CASSQAIVSGSEAFF.

Relative to its sample, this clonotype is medium-sized (0.01 to 0.1%). The rearrangement links TRBV7-8 to TRBJ1-2; 9 nucleotides match TRBD1. Germline CDR1 reads SGHVS; CDR2 reads FQNEAQ. The CDR3 totals 13 residues. J gave up 8 bases and V 5 bases, and 6 bases lay outside the gene matches. Here the CDR3 DNA reads TGTGCCAGCAGCCTGGGACAGGGAATCGGCTACACCTTC. Translation: CASSLGQGIGYTF.

Relative to its sample, this clonotype is medium-sized. This chain joins TRBV5-1 and TRBJ1-6; D gene ambiguous. Germline V gene data show CDR1 as SGHRS and CDR2 as YFSETQ. This CDR3 contains 15 residues. In DNA form, the CDR3 reads TGCGCTCCTAGCCCATGGGCAAGCAGTAATTCACCCCTCCACTTT. Its translation: CAPSPWASSNSPLHF.

This clonotype is medium-sized (0.01 to 0.1%) in the sample. V gene TRBV7-2 combines with J gene TRBJ1-1; 8 bases map to TRBD1. The CDR3 runs to 16 residues. J lost 4 bases, V lost 5 bases, and 12 bases had no gene match. CDR1 and CDR2 from the germline V gene are SGHTA and FQGNSA. CDR3 in DNA: TGTGCCAGCAGCAGCTCTCCCAGGGGGCGGTCCACTGAAGCTTTCTTT. This codes for CASSSSPRGRSTEAFF.

This clonotype was counted between two and nine times. The rearrangement joins TRBV2 to TRBJ2-3; 7 nucleotides align to TRBD2. From germline, CDR1 is SNHLY and CDR2 FYNNEI. V was clipped by 6 bases and J by 2 bases; unmatched bases: 5. The CDR3 totals 14 residues. DNA of the CDR3: TGTGCCAGCAGGGGAGGGTCCAACACAGATACGCAGTATTTT. Its translation is CASRGGSNTDTQYF.

By its share, this clonotype is medium-sized. The V and J genes are TRBV14 and TRBJ2-5; possibly TRBD1 for D (6 bases). The V gene lost 0 bases and the J gene lost 2 bases, with 10 bases spanning the gap. Per the germline V gene, CDR1 is SGHDN and CDR2 is FVKESK. This CDR3 has 15 amino acids. The CDR3: CASSQDRGWQETQYF. CDR3 nucleotide sequence: TGTGCCAGCAGCCAAGACAGGGGCTGGCAAGAGACCCAGTACTTC.

The V gene is TRBV7-9, the J gene TRBJ1-2; D is possibly TRBD1 (6 bases). The CDR3 consists of 16 residues. Per germline, CDR1 SEHNR and CDR2 FQNEAQ (reference sequence). V was clipped by 1 base and J by 2 bases, with 14 bases between them. The CDR3 DNA reads TGTGCCAGCAGCTTAGGGGGGGGCACAGGAAACTATGGCTACACCTTC. This encodes CASSLGGGTGNYGYTF. Full variable domain (remainder filled in from reference TRBV7-9 and TRBJ1-2): DTGVSQNPRHKITKRGQNVTFRCDPISEHNRLYWYRQTLGQGPEFLTYFQNEAQLEKSRLLSDRFSAERPKGSFSTLEIQRTEQGDSAMYLCASSLGGGTGNYGYTFGSGTRLTVV.

By share, this clonotype counts as medium-sized. The gene calls are TRBV5-1 and TRBJ1-6; 8 bases map to TRBD1. Germline V lookup: CDR1 SGHRS, CDR2 YFSETQ. The CDR3 totals 17 residues. V shed 5 bases and J 5 bases; nucleotides not matched to a gene: 12. CDR3 in DNA: TGCGCCAGCAGTTTTTCATCAGGGGGCCAGAATAATTCACCCCTCCACTTT. Its protein is CASSFSSGGQNNSPLHF. Full variable domain (remainder filled in from reference TRBV5-1 and TRBJ1-6): KAGVTQTPRYLIKTRGQQVTLSCSPISGHRSVSWYQQTPGQGLQFLFEYFSETQRNKGNFPGRFSGRQFSNSRSEMNVSTLELGDSALYLCASSFSSGGQNNSPLHFGNGTRLTVT.

A few counts support this clonotype. The V and J genes are TRBV30 and TRBJ1-6; no clear D. CDR1 GTSNPN and CDR2 SVGIG come from the germline V gene (reference sequence). The CDR3 totals 13 residues. V gave up 6 bases and J gave up 8 bases, with 14 bases separating them. The chain's CDR3 is CACQAPRDSPLHF. For the CDR3, the DNA is TGTGCCTGTCAGGCTCCAAGGGATTCACCCCTCCACTTT.

This clonotype is categorized as large. This chain links TRBV6-1 with TRBJ1-2; 7 bases fit TRBD1. The V and J ends lost 5 bases and 0 bases, in that order; junction bases with no gene match: 9. CDR3 length: 16 residues. CDR1 is MNHNS, CDR2 SASEGT, per germline. The DNA of the CDR3 is TGTGCCAGCAGTCGAACCCGACAGGGTACTAACTATGGCTACACCTTC. It encodes CASSRTRQGTNYGYTF.

Only a few counts were recorded for this clonotype. This chain uses TRBV2 with TRBJ1-3; the D gene is possibly TRBD1 (6 bases). Germline assignment: CDR1 SNHLY and CDR2 FYNNEI. This CDR3 contains 14 residues. Trimming removed 7 bases at V and 0 bases at J, with 10 bases between. The CDR3 nucleotides are TGTGCCAGCATCGGACAGTCCTCTGGAAACACCATATATTTT. Amino acid sequence: CASIGQSSGNTIYF.

This clonotype was counted only a few times. One junction end disagrees with the germline gene, perhaps due to a read error. This chain links TRBV11-1 with TRBJ1-1, with a tentative D call TRBD1 (5 bases). The CDR3 has 14 residues. The germline CDR1 and CDR2 sequences are SGHAT and FQDESV (reference sequence). CDR3 nucleotides: TGTGTCAGCAGCTTATCAACAGGGAACACTGAAGCTTTCTTT. Translation gives CVSSLSTGNTEAFF.